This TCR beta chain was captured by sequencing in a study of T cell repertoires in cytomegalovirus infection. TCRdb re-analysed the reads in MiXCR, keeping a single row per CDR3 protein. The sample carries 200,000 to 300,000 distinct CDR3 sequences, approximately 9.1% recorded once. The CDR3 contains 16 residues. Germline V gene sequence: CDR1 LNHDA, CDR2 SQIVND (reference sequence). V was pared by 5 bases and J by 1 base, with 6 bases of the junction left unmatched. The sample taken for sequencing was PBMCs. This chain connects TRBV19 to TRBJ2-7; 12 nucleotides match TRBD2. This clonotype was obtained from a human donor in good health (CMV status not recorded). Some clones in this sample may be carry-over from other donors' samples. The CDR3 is CASSARTSGASYEQYF. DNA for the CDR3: TGTGCCAGTAGTGCCAGGACTAGCGGGGCTTCCTACGAGCAGTACTTC.